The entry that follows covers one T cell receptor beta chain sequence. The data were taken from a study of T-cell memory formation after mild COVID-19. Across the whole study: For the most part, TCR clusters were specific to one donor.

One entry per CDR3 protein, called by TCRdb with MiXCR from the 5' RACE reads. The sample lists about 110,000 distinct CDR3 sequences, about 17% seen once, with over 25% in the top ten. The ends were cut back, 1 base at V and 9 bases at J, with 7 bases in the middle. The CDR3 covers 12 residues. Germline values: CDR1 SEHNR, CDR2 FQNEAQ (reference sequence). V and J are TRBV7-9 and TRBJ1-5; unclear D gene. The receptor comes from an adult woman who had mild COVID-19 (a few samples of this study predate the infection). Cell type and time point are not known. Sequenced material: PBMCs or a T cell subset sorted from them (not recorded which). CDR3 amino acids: CASSLESGPQHF. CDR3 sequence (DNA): TGTGCCAGCAGCTTAGAGTCAGGGCCCCAGCATTTT.